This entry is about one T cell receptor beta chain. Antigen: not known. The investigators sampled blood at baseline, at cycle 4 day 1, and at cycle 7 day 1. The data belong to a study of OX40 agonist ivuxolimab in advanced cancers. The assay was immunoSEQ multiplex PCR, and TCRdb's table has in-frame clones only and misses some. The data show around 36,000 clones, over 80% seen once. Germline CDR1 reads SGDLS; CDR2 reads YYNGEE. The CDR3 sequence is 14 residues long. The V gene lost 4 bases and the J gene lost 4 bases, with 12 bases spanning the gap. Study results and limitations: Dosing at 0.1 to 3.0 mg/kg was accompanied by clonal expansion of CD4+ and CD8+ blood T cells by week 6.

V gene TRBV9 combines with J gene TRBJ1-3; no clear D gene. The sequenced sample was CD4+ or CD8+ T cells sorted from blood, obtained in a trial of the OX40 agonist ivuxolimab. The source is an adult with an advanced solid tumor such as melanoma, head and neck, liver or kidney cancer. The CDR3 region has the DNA TGTGCCAGCAGCCCCCAAACGGCGGGAAACACCATATATTTT. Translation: CASSPQTAGNTIYF. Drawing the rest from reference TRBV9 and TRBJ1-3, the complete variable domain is DSGVTQTPKHLITATGQRVTLRCSPRSGDLSVYWYQQSLDQGLQFLIQYYNGEERAKGNILERFSAQQFPDLHSELNLSSLELGDSALYFCASSPQTAGNTIYFGEGSWLTVV.